This T cell receptor (beta chain) was retrieved from a study of OX40 agonist ivuxolimab in advanced cancers. Study context: Patients were treated with ivuxolimab, an agonistic anti-OX40 (CD134) antibody. The diagnoses of dose-escalation patients were hepatocellular carcinoma, melanoma, renal cell or head and neck cancer.

As concerns this clone: Antigen specificity is unknown.

The V gene's germline CDR1 is MNHEY and CDR2 SMNVEV (reference sequence). Trimming left V 4 bases short and J 0 bases short, with 7 bases between. CDR3 length: 14 amino acids. The data were produced by immunoSEQ multiplex PCR, yet TCRdb's version contains in-frame clones alone and is incomplete. The sample carries 31,000 or so clones, over 80% recorded once. Study findings and constraints: The study observed clonal expansion of CD4+ and CD8+ blood T cells by week 6 at 0.1 to 3.0 mg/kg.

The material was CD4+ or CD8+ T cells sorted from blood, obtained in a trial of the OX40 agonist ivuxolimab. The V call is TRBV27, the J call TRBJ1-3; D gene uncertain. This TCR came from an adult with an advanced solid tumor such as melanoma, head and neck, liver or kidney cancer. In nucleotides, the CDR3 is TGTGCCAGCAGTTCCCTCCTCTCTGGAAACACCATATATTTT. It encodes CASSSLLSGNTIYF.